Given below is one T cell receptor beta chain in context. Its matching antigen is unknown. How the authors handled the data: Filtering differed for immunoSEQ, which gave only junction sequences without quality scores. The table came from immunoSEQ multiplex PCR; TCRdb's copy has only in-frame clones and leaves some out. From that table come the V and J calls and clone size; the DNA was used to work out D and trimming. This sample has 640,000 or so clones; more than 70% occur once, and the top ten carry 1.8%. The data were taken from a study of shared clonotypes between healthy human individuals. As for the study in general: For every donor, three CD4 naive, three CD4 memory, two CD8 naive and one CD8 memory plates were used. Whole-study findings and limits: It was observed that roughly 5.5% of naive CD4 clonotypes were shared across four donors. Generation probabilities were higher for clonotypes shared across all four sorted-subset donors than for unshared ones.

The CDR3 covers 14 residues. The V end was cut by 4 bases, the J end by 0 bases, with 6 bases between. Germline V CDR1 and CDR2: MDHEN, SYDVKM. The receptor's source is a woman aged 30 to 39 in good health. Sequencing used memory CD4+ T cells sorted from blood. Subset noted: CD45RA-negative fraction. The chain recombines TRBV28 with TRBJ1-4; D not resolved. The CDR3, as DNA: TGTGCCAGCAGTTCATATGCAACTAATGAAAAACTGTTTTTT. Translating it yields CASSSYATNEKLFF.